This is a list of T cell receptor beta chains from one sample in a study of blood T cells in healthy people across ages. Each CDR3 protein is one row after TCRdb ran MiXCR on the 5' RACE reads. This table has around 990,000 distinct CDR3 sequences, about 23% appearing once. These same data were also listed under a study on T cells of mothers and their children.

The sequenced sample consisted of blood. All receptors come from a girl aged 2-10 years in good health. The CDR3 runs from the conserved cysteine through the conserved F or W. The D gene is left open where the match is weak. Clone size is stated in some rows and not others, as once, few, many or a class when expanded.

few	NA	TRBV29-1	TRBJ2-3	CSAHTDTQYF	TGCAGCGCCCACACAGATACGCAGTATTTT
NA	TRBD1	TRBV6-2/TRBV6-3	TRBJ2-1	CATETGGSYNEQFF	TGTGCCACGGAGACAGGGGGCTCCTACAATGAGCAGTTCTTC
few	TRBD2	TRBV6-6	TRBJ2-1	CASSESGKEFF	TGTGCCAGCAGTGAAAGCGGGAAAGAGTTCTTC
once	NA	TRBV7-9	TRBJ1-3	CASSLVGLVGNTIYF	TGTGCCAGCAGCTTAGTAGGACTTGTTGGAAACACCATATATTTT
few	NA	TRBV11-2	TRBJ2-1	CASSSTDINEQFF	TGTGCCAGCAGCTCGACGGACATCAATGAGCAGTTCTTC
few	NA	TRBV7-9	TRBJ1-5	CASSSSVTNQPQHF	TGTGCCAGCAGCTCAAGCGTAACCAATCAGCCCCAGCATTTT
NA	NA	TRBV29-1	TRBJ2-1	CSVHLADKEYNEQFF	TGCAGCGTTCACCTTGCGGACAAAGAATACAATGAGCAGTTCTTC
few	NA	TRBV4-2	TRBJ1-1	CASSQSRGSFF	TGTGCCAGCAGCCAATCCAGGGGAAGCTTCTTT
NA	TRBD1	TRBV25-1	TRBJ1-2	CASSARDRNYGYTF	TGTGCCAGCAGTGCACGGGACAGAAACTATGGCTACACCTTC
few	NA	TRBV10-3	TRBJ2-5	CASKQEKETQYF	TGTGCCAGCAAACAGGAGAAAGAGACCCAGTACTTC
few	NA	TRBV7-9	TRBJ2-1	CASTAALVYNEQFF	TGTGCCAGCACCGCCGCTCTCGTTTACAATGAGCAGTTCTTC
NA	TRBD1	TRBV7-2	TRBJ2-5	CASSSTGGQYF	TGTGCCAGCAGCTCGACAGGGGGCCAATACTTC
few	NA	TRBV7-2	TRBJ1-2	CASSLRVVSNGYTF	TGTGCCAGCAGCTTACGGGTGGTTTCGAATGGCTACACCTTC
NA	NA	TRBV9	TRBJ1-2	CASSVEGRLGYTF	TGTGCCAGCAGCGTAGAGGGCAGGCTGGGCTACACCTTC
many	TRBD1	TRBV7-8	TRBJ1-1	CASSLFIWDRLKMNTEAFF	TGTGCCAGCAGCTTATTTATCTGGGACAGACTAAAGATGAACACTGAAGCTTTCTTT
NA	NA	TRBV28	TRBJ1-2	CASRRGPNYGYTF	TGTGCCAGCAGAAGGGGCCCCAACTATGGCTACACCTTC